This T cell receptor beta chain was captured by sequencing in a study of blood T cell repertoires in COVID-19. Overall study: Spain, Italy and the United States supplied samples that represented acute and convalescent COVID-19. Sources were T cells, B-cell-depleted T cells, or PBMCs; the material itself was cDNA or gDNA.

This CDR3 has 16 residues. In the authors' workflow: Amplification of reference gene primers was used by the study to estimate nucleated cell counts. Some clones are missing from TCRdb's copy, which holds only in-frame ones; the method was immunoSEQ multiplex PCR. Clone size and the V and J calls come from that table; the DNA yielded D and trimming. The table has some 200,000 clones, less than 90% seen once; the top ten hold around 6.1%. Sequencing was performed on peripheral blood. The origin of this receptor is a woman between 40 and 50 years old with acute or convalescent COVID-19. J is TRBJ1-6 and V is TRBV21-1. TRBV21-1 is labeled a pseudogene. The CDR3: CASSPSGGLGNSPLHF. CDR3 DNA: TGTGCCAGCAGCCCCTCTGGCGGCCTGGGTAATTCACCCCTCCACTTT.